This passage covers 4 T cell receptor beta chains from one sample sequenced in a study of blood T cell repertoires in COVID-19 (TCRdb year 2020). The library relied on the immunoSEQ multiplex PCR assay. Here the immuneACCESS table is served through TCRdb, limited to in-frame sequences with V and J called. Missing clones are a known gap in these copies; in checked studies unresolved V genes cover under half, and the rest lacks a known reason. The sample table lists about 36,000 clones, around 87% of them with a count of one. Of the sample, around 20% is held by the ten largest clones. The sample taken for sequencing was peripheral blood. Receptors originate from a man in his fifties or sixties with acute or convalescent COVID-19.

The V gene is TRBV28, the J gene TRBJ2-1; D remains ambiguous. The CDR3 has 15 amino acids. Trimming removed 4 bases at V and 0 bases at J, with 10 bases between. CDR1 MDHEN and CDR2 SYDVKM come from the germline V gene. The CDR3 nucleotides read TGTGCCAGCAGTTCTACCCGCGACTCCTACAATGAGCAGTTCTTC. Its protein product is CASSSTRDSYNEQFF.

The chain is built from TRBV7-6 and TRBJ2-7, with a weak D call TRBD2 (5 bases). CDR3 length: 14 amino acids. CDR1 SGHVS and CDR2 FNYEAQ come from the germline V gene. Trimming shortened V by 5 bases and J by 0 bases, and 11 bases separated the two germline ends. CDR3 bases: TGTGCCAGCAGCCTCGGACTCGGCTCCTACGAGCAGTACTTC. It encodes CASSLGLGSYEQYF.

The V call is TRBV18, the J call TRBJ2-7; unclear D gene. The CDR3 spans 12 residues. CDR1 KGHSH and CDR2 LQKENI come from the germline V gene. V was trimmed by 3 bases and J by 3 bases, leaving 6 bases between them. This CDR3 is CASSPPLYEQYV. CDR3 in DNA: TGTGCCAGCTCACCCCCCCTCTACGAGCAGTACGTC.

The V call is TRBV19, the J call TRBJ2-5; 7 positions match TRBD1. Germline CDR1 reads LNHDA; CDR2 reads SQIVND (reference sequence). The CDR3 contains 15 residues. V gave up 3 bases and J gave up 2 bases; unmatched junction bases: 6. The CDR3 reads CASSIGRDRQETQYF. The CDR3 region has the DNA TGTGCCAGTAGTATCGGTCGGGACAGACAAGAGACCCAGTACTTC.